Below, 26 T cell receptor beta chains from the same sample are listed, as sequenced in a study of cytomegalovirus exposure and HLA in healthy donors. In the PCR, 60 Vbeta and 13 Jbeta primers were used. Clones were read by immunoSEQ multiplex PCR, and TCRdb kept only the in-frame ones, dropping some. Found here are about 140,000 clones, roughly 79% of them singletons; the top ten hold approximately 1%. The source material was PBMCs. These receptors originate from a man aged 18 to 30 in good health and CMV-seronegative.

This clone was picked up one time. The chain couples TRBV5-4 to TRBJ1-1; 9 bases map to TRBD1. Germline assignment: CDR1 SGHNT and CDR2 YYREEE (reference sequence). J gave up 1 base and V 4 bases, and 5 bases lay outside the gene matches. The CDR3 covers 15 residues. CDR3 coding DNA: TGTGCCAGCAGCCGGCAACAGGGGGCGAACACTGAAGCTTTCTTT. It is translated as CASSRQQGANTEAFF.

This clone was observed once. The gene calls are TRBV5-1 and TRBJ2-5, with 8 bases aligning to TRBD2. Germline V gene sequence: CDR1 SGHRS, CDR2 YFSETQ. The CDR3 loop spans 16 amino acids. V gave up 0 bases and J gave up 3 bases; unmatched junction bases: 7. CDR3 nucleotide sequence: TGCGCCAGCAGCTTGGGTTCCTCGCGGGGGGAAGAGACCCAGTACTTC. Translated, it gives CASSLGSSRGEETQYF.

In its sample, this clone was seen once. The chain links TRBV6-6 to TRBJ2-5; TRBD1 matches at 10 bases. With 6 bases clipped from V and 5 bases from J, the junction kept 3 bases outside the gene matches. This CDR3 is 13 amino acids long. Germline V gene sequence: CDR1 MNHNY, CDR2 SVGAGI (reference sequence). The CDR3 region is CASSETGGETQYF. CDR3 coding DNA: TGTGCCAGCAGCGAGACAGGGGGCGAGACCCAGTACTTC.

The chain employs TRBV6-1 and TRBJ1-5; maybe TRBD1 (6 bases). Trimming cost V 0 bases and J 5 bases, with 11 bases left between them. The CDR3 loop spans 15 amino acids. The germline gives CDR1 MNHNS, CDR2 SASEGT. The CDR3 spells CASSEAPGEYQPQHF. CDR3 DNA: TGTGCCAGCAGTGAAGCCCCAGGGGAGTATCAGCCCCAGCATTTT.

The rearrangement joins TRBV29-1 to TRBJ1-1; 8 nucleotides line up with TRBD1. V shed 2 bases and J 3 bases; nucleotides not matched to a gene: 2. The V gene's germline CDR1 is SQVTM and CDR2 ANQGSEA. This CDR3 contains 13 residues. The CDR3 is CSVERTGHTEAFF. In DNA form, the CDR3 reads TGCAGCGTTGAACGGACAGGGCACACTGAAGCTTTCTTT.

The chain uses TRBV12-2 and TRBJ1-1; TRBD1 is taken as the D call from the table, unchecked against the DNA. TRBV12-2 is reported as a pseudogene. This CDR3 has 18 residues. CDR3 protein: CASRLTSGTGGKNTEAFF. The CDR3 coding sequence is TGTGCAAGTCGCTTAACCTCCGGGACAGGGGGCAAGAACACTGAAGCTTTCTTT.

The V call is TRBV10-3, the J call TRBJ1-6, with TRBD1 identical over 8 bases. CDR1 ENHRY and CDR2 SYGVKD come from the germline V gene. The V gene end was trimmed by 6 bases and the J gene end by 2 bases; junction bases not matched to a gene: 3. The CDR3 has 15 residues. Here the CDR3 DNA reads TGTGCCATCAGCCGACAGGGGACCTATAATTCACCCCTCCACTTT. It specifies CAISRQGTYNSPLHF.

In this sample, this clone turned up a few times. The chain recombines TRBV5-1 with TRBJ2-7; possibly TRBD1 for D (6 bases). This CDR3 spans 16 amino acids. V was cut by 0 bases and J by 1 base, with 14 bases left in between. CDR1 SGHRS and CDR2 YFSETQ come from the germline V gene. The CDR3 sequence is CASSLGQVLPSYEQYF. Written as DNA, the CDR3 is TGCGCCAGCAGCTTGGGACAGGTCCTTCCGTCCTACGAGCAGTACTTC.

The chain combines TRBV7-9 with TRBJ2-7, with a weak D call TRBD2 (5 bases). Germline CDR1 SEHNR, CDR2 FQNEAQ (reference sequence). The CDR3 spans 14 residues. V lost 4 bases and J 3 bases, leaving 13 bases between the germline ends. The CDR3, as DNA: TGTGCCAGCAGCTATACCGGGGTAAGCTACGAGCAGTACTTC. Translation: CASSYTGVSYEQYF.

The V gene is TRBV9, the J gene TRBJ1-4; possible D gene TRBD1, 5 bases. The CDR3 has 15 residues. V was clipped by 0 bases and J by 0 bases, with 6 bases between them. Germline CDR1 and CDR2: SGDLS and YYNGEE. DNA of the CDR3: TGTGCCAGCAGCGTAGGGACAACAACTAATGAAAAACTGTTTTTT. It codes for CASSVGTTTNEKLFF.

The genes are TRBV29-1 and TRBJ1-1, with no clear D. This CDR3 region has 10 residues. The germline V gene has CDR1 SQVTM and CDR2 ANQGSEA. V lost 3 bases and J 13 bases, leaving 12 bases between the germline ends. CDR3 DNA sequence: TGCAGCGTTGACCCCGGGAAGGGTTTCTTT. This gives the protein CSVDPGKGFF. Full variable domain (remainder filled in from reference TRBV29-1 and TRBJ1-1): SAVISQKPSRDICQRGTSLTIQCQVDSQVTMMFWYRQQPGQSLTLIATANQGSEATYESGFVIDKFPISRPNLTFSTLTVSNMSPEDSSIYLCSVDPGKGFFGQGTRLTVV.

This clone came up once. The rearrangement joins TRBV29-1 to TRBJ2-7; a possible D gene is TRBD2 (5 bases). The CDR3 sequence is 15 residues long. Trimming shortened V by 3 bases and J by 3 bases, and 18 bases separated the two germline ends. Germline assignment: CDR1 SQVTM and CDR2 ANQGSEA. As DNA, the CDR3 is TGCAGCGTTGATTTATTTAGTGAGGGTGGCTACGAGCAGTACTTC. Translating gives CSVDLFSEGGYEQYF.

This clone was observed once. The V and J genes are TRBV19 and TRBJ1-6; TRBD1 aligns across 7 bases. Trimming at V came to 6 bases and at J to 5 bases, leaving 1 base not matched to a gene. The CDR3 is 13 amino acids. Germline CDR1 LNHDA, CDR2 SQIVND (reference sequence). CDR3 DNA: TGTGCCAGTAGGGACAGGAATAATTCACCCCTCCACTTT. Its protein is CASRDRNNSPLHF.

The chain links TRBV9 to TRBJ2-7; 8 nucleotides agree with TRBD1. V lost 4 bases, J lost 5 bases, and 8 bases stayed unmatched. CDR3 length: 14 residues. Per germline, CDR1 SGDLS and CDR2 YYNGEE. CDR3 in amino acids: CASSLGTGGDEQYF. The CDR3 nucleotides read TGTGCCAGCAGCTTGGGGACAGGAGGGGACGAGCAGTACTTC.

CDR3 residues: CASSAQREQYF. The CDR3 DNA reads TGTGCCAGCAGCGCCCAGAGGGAGCAGTACTTC. This chain links TRBV11-1 with TRBJ2-7, with D unresolved. CDR1 and CDR2 (germline): SGHAT, FQDESV (reference sequence). V was shortened by 5 bases and J by 7 bases, with 9 bases between the two germline ends. The CDR3 has 11 amino acids. The full variable domain, rest sourced from reference TRBV11-1 and TRBJ2-7, is EAEVAQSPRYKITEKSQAVAFWCDPISGHATLYWYRQILGQGPELLVQFQDESVVDDSQLPKDRFSAERLKGVDSTLKIQPAELGDSAMYLCASSAQREQYFGPGTRLTVT.

This chain joins TRBV7-9 and TRBJ1-1; TRBD1 aligns across 9 bases. This CDR3 region has 15 residues. The ends lost 5 bases at V and 4 bases at J; junction bases unmatched: 8. Germline CDR1 SEHNR, CDR2 FQNEAQ (reference sequence). Written as DNA, the CDR3 is TGTGCCAGCAGCGCAGGGGACAGGGAGGGCACTGAAGCTTTCTTT. It yields the protein CASSAGDREGTEAFF.

The chain recombines TRBV5-1 with TRBJ2-6, with D perhaps matching TRBD1 (8 bases). Per the germline V gene, CDR1 is SGHRS and CDR2 is YFSETQ. The CDR3 runs 17 residues. Trimming took 3 bases from V and 1 from J, leaving 14 bases between them. The CDR3 coding sequence is TGCGCCAGCAGCTCAACAGGGGGGGGTTCTGGGGCCAACGTCCTGACTTTC. Encoded protein: CASSSTGGGSGANVLTF.

This clone was observed at least ten times. V usage is TRBV13 and J usage is TRBJ1-1, with TRBD1 identical over 7 bases. CDR1 is PRHDT and CDR2 is FYEKMQ in the germline V gene (reference sequence). V shed 4 bases, J shed 2 bases, and the junction held 7 bases outside the gene matches. This CDR3 contains 15 residues. Written as DNA, the CDR3 is TGTGCCAGCAGCTCGACCGGGACAGTCAACACTGAAGCTTTCTTT. It encodes CASSSTGTVNTEAFF.

The chain links TRBV6-6 to TRBJ2-7; 7 bases are a match to TRBD1. Germline CDR1 reads MNHNY; CDR2 reads SVGAGI (reference sequence). V was clipped by 10 bases and J by 8 bases; unmatched bases: 17. The length of the CDR3 is 14 residues. CDR3 nucleotide sequence: TGTGCCACAAGACAGAGGCCAGGGGGAGTAAAGCAGTACTTC. Translation gives CATRQRPGGVKQYF.

As for this clone: One junction end disagrees with the germline gene, perhaps due to a read error. Other DNA sequences in the sample encode the same CDR3. The chain employs TRBV7-9 and TRBJ2-7; tentative D call: TRBD2 (6 bases). Germline CDR1 SEHNR, CDR2 FQNEAQ (reference sequence). The CDR3 has 13 amino acids. CDR3 sequence reads: CASSLVGRYEQYF. The CDR3 region has the DNA TGTGCCAGCAGCTTAGTAGGGAGGTACGAGCAGTACTTT.

The chain joins TRBV6-4 to TRBJ1-2; tentatively, D is TRBD1 (6 bases). V lost 3 bases, J lost 4 bases, and 9 bases lay in between. This CDR3 spans 13 amino acids. Germline CDR1 MRHNA, CDR2 SNTAGT. CDR3 amino acids: CASSESTGYGYTF. CDR3 nucleotide sequence: TGTGCCAGCAGTGAATCGACAGGCTATGGCTACACCTTC.

The J gene is TRBJ1-3, the V gene TRBV28; weak D call: TRBD1 (5 bases). This CDR3 has 14 amino acids. In germline, CDR1 is MDHEN, CDR2 SYDVKM. V gave up 6 bases and J gave up 0 bases, with 9 bases separating them. The CDR3 sequence is CASRPDSSGNTIYF. The CDR3 region has the DNA TGTGCCAGCAGGCCAGACAGCTCTGGAAACACCATATATTTT.

The V and J genes are TRBV7-6 and TRBJ2-2; D perhaps matches TRBD1 (6 bases). Germline CDR1 reads SGHVS; CDR2 reads FNYEAQ. Deletions cut 1 base from V and 7 bases from J, with 16 bases between. The CDR3 covers 16 residues. The CDR3: CASSLGGTWWVGELFF. The CDR3 nucleotides are TGTGCCAGCAGCTTAGGAGGGACATGGTGGGTCGGGGAGCTGTTTTTT.

The chain carries TRBV6-5 and TRBJ1-2; the match to TRBD1 covers 10 bases. Germline assignment: CDR1 MNHEY and CDR2 SVGAGI. After removal of 7 bases from V and 2 bases from J, the junction contained 4 bases not matched to a gene. The CDR3 is made up of 14 amino acids. CDR3 bases: TGTGCCAGCAAGGGACAGGGGCGAAACTATGGCTACACCTTC. Its translation is CASKGQGRNYGYTF.

The CDR3 loop is CAGQQGMNTEAFF. The DNA of the CDR3 is TGTGCCGGACAACAGGGAATGAACACTGAAGCTTTCTTT. V gene TRBV6-5 combines with J gene TRBJ1-1, with D possibly being TRBD1 (6 bases). This CDR3 spans 13 amino acids. V was trimmed by 11 bases and J by 0 bases, leaving 13 bases between them. Per the germline V gene, CDR1 is MNHEY and CDR2 is SVGAGI.

The chain has TRBV2 and TRBJ2-5; tentatively, D is TRBD1 (6 bases). This CDR3 region has 14 residues. Trimming stripped 5 bases from V and 2 bases from J, with 12 bases between. Per germline, CDR1 SNHLY and CDR2 FYNNEI. The CDR3 spells CASSPVRGQETQYF. In nucleotides, the CDR3 is TGTGCCAGCAGTCCGGTGAGGGGGCAAGAGACCCAGTACTTC.